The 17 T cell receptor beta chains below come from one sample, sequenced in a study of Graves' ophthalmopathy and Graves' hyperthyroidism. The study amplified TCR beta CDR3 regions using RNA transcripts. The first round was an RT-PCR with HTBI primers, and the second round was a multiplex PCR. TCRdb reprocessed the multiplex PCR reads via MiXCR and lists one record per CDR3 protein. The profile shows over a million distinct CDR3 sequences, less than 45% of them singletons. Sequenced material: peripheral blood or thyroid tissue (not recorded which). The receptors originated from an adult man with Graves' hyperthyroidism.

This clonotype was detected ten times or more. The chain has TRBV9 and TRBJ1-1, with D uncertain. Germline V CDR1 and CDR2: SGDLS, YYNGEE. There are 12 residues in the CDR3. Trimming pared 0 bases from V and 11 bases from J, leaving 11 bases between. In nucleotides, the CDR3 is TGTGCCAGCAGCGTAGAAAAGGGAGCCGCTTTCTTT. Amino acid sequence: CASSVEKGAAFF.

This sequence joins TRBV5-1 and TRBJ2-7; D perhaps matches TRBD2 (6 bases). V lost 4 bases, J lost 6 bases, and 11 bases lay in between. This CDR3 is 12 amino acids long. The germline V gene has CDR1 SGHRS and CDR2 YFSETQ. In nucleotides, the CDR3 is TGCGCCAGCAGCACCTCCGGGGGCGAGCAGTACTTC. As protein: CASSTSGGEQYF.

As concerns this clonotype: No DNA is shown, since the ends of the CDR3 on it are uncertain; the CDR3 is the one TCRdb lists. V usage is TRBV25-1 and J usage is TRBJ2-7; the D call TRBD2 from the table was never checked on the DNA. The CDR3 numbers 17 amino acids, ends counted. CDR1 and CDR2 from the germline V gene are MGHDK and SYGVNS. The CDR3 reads CACSASAGTLTSLWQYF.

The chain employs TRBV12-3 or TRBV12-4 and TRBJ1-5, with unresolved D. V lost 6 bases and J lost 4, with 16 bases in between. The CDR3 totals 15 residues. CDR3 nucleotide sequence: TGTGCCAGCAGCCATACTAGTGACGGGAATCAGCCCCAGCATTTT. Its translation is CASSHTSDGNQPQHF.

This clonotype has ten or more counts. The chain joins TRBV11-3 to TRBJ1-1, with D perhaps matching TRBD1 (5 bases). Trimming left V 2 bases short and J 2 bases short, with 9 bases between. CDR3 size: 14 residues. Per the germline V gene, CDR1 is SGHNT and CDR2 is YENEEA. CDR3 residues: CASSLMQGNTEAFF. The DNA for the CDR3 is TGTGCCAGCAGCTTAATGCAGGGCAACACTGAAGCTTTCTTT.

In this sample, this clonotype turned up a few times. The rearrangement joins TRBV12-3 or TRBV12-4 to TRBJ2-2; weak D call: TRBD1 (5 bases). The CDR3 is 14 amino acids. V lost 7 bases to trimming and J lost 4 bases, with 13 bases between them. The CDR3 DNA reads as TGTGCCAGCACGCTCGGACATTCCACCGGGGAGCTGTTTTTT. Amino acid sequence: CASTLGHSTGELFF.

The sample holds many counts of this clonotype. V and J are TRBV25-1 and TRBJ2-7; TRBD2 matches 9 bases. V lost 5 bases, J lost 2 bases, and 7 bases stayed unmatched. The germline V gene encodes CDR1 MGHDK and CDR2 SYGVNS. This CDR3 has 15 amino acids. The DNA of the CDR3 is TGTGCCAGCAGTTCCCGGACTAGCGAAACCTACGAGCAGTACTTC. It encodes CASSSRTSETYEQYF.

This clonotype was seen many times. The CDR3 reads CASSLHGQSNTEAFF. CDR3 nucleotide sequence: TGTGCCAGTAGTCTCCACGGACAGTCCAACACTGAAGCTTTCTTT. The V and J genes are TRBV19 and TRBJ1-1, with a tentative D call TRBD1 (6 bases). The germline V and J ends were trimmed by 5 bases and 2 bases, with 15 bases remaining between them. This CDR3 is 15 amino acids long. Germline V CDR1 and CDR2: LNHDA, SQIVND (reference sequence).

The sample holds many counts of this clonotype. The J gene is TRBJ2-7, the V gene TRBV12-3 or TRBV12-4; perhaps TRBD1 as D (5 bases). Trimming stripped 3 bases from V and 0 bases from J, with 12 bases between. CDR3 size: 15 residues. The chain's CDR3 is CASSFRGEVSYEQYF. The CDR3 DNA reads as TGTGCCAGCAGTTTTAGGGGTGAGGTCTCCTACGAGCAGTACTTC.

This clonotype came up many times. CDR3 DNA sequence: TGCAGTGCTAGACTACGACAGGGTTTGGTTCAAGAGACCCAGTACTTC. The encoded protein is CSARLRQGLVQETQYF. The chain is built from TRBV20-1 and TRBJ2-5, with 7 bases lining up with TRBD1. Germline CDR1 is DFQATT and CDR2 is SNEGSKA (reference sequence). The CDR3 runs 16 residues. J gave up 2 bases and V 2 bases, and 11 bases lay outside the gene matches.

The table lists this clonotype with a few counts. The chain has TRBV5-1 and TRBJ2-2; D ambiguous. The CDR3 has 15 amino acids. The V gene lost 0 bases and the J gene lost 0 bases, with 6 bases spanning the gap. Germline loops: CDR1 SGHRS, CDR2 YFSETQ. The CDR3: CASSLGPPNTGELFF. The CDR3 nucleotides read TGCGCCAGCAGCTTGGGGCCGCCGAACACCGGGGAGCTGTTTTTT.

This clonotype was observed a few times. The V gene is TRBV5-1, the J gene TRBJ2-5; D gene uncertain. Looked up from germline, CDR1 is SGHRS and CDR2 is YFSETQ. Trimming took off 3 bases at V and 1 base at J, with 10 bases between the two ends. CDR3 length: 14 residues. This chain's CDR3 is CASSYFASQETQYF. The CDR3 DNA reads TGCGCCAGCAGCTACTTTGCCAGCCAAGAGACCCAGTACTTC. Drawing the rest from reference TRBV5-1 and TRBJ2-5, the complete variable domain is KAGVTQTPRYLIKTRGQQVTLSCSPISGHRSVSWYQQTPGQGLQFLFEYFSETQRNKGNFPGRFSGRQFSNSRSEMNVSTLELGDSALYLCASSYFASQETQYFGPGTRLLVL.

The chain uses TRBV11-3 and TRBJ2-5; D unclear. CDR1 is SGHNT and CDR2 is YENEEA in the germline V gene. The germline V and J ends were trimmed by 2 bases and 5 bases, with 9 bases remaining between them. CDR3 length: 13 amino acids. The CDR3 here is CASSLTLGETQYF. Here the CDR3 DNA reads TGTGCCAGCAGCTTAACCCTAGGGGAGACCCAGTACTTC.

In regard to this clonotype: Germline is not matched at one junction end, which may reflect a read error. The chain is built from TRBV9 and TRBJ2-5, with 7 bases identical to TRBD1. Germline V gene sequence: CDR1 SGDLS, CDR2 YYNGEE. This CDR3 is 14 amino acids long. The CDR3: CASSAGTAQEAQYF. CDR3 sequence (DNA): TGTGCCAGCAGCGCAGGGACAGCCCAAGAGGCCCAGTACTTC.

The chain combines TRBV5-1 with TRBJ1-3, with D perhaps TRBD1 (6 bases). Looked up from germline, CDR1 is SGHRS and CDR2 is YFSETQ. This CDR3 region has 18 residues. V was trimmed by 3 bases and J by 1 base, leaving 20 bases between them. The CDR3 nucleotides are TGCGCCAGCAGCTCCGAACCTTGGACAGCTGAATCTGGAAACACCATATATTTT. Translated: CASSSEPWTAESGNTIYF.

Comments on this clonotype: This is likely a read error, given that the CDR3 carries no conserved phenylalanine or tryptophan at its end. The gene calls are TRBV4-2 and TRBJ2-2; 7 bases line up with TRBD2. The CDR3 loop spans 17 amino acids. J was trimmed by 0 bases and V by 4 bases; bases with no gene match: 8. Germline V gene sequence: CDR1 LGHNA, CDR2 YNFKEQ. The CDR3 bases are TGTGCCAGCAGCCCAAGGAAGGGACTATCGAACACCGGGGAGCTGTTTTGT. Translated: CASSPRKGLSNTGELFC.

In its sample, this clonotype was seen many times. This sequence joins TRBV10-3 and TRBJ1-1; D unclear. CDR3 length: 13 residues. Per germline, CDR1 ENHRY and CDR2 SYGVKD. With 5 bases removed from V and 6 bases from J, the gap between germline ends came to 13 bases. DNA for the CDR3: TGTGCCATCAGTCCAGACCCGGCGGCTGAAGCTTTCTTT. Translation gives CAISPDPAAEAFF.